The rows below give T cell receptor beta chains drawn from one sample of a study of blood T cell repertoires in COVID-19. The protocol was immunoSEQ multiplex PCR, while the TCRdb copy is restricted to in-frame clones and leaves out a portion. The table lists nearly 90,000 clones, 90% of them singletons. Source material: peripheral blood. The receptors stem from a man aged 18 to 30 with COVID-19, enrolled during active disease. The CDR3 runs from the conserved cysteine through the conserved F or W. The D gene is left open where the match is weak. Clone size is not always given. Where it is, it says once, few, many or a class for expanded clones.

j_call	v_call	d_call	clone_size	cdr3_aa	cdr3_nt
TRBJ2-2	TRBV19	.	.	CASSIYPSGGELFF	TGTGCCAGTAGTATATACCCCAGCGGGGGGGAGCTGTTTTTT
TRBJ1-1	TRBV2	.	.	CASSVRQGLSTEAFF	TGTGCCAGCAGTGTAAGGCAGGGGCTGAGCACTGAAGCTTTCTTT
TRBJ1-5	TRBV12-3/TRBV12-4	.	.	CASSLGGFQPQHF	TGTGCCAGCAGTTTAGGAGGGTTCCAGCCCCAGCATTTT
TRBJ2-7	TRBV2	TRBD1	.	CASSETGLSYEQYF	TGTGCCAGCAGCGAGACAGGGTTATCCTACGAGCAGTACTTC
TRBJ2-1	TRBV25-1	TRBD2	.	CASTVAGDYNEQFF	TGTGCCAGCACCGTAGCGGGGGACTACAATGAGCAGTTCTTC
TRBJ2-3	TRBV29-1	.	.	CSVEGFRVRGNTQYF	TGCAGCGTTGAAGGGTTCAGGGTGAGAGGAAATACGCAGTATTTT
TRBJ1-2	TRBV29-1	TRBD1	.	CSVEGNRGGDGYTF	TGCAGCGTTGAGGGGAACAGGGGCGGCGACGGCTACACCTTC
TRBJ2-7	TRBV6-5	TRBD2	.	CASPGTSGTYEQYF	TGTGCCAGCCCGGGGACTAGCGGGACCTACGAGCAGTACTTC
TRBJ1-6	TRBV7-2	.	.	CASSLAEGAYNSPLHF	TGTGCCAGCAGCTTAGCTGAGGGGGCCTATAATTCACCCCTCCACTTT
TRBJ2-7	TRBV5-5	TRBD2	.	CASSLRLAGHYEQYF	TGTGCCAGCAGCCTCCGACTAGCGGGCCACTACGAGCAGTACTTC
TRBJ1-5	TRBV10-3	.	.	CAISESGQQHF	TGTGCCATCAGTGAGTCGGGGCAACAACATTTT
TRBJ2-1	TRBV10-1	.	.	CASGQTGTFQFF	TGCGCCAGCGGACAAACCGGGACATTCCAGTTCTTC
TRBJ2-7	TRBV27	TRBD2	.	CASSYTGTSYEQYF	TGTGCCAGCAGTTATACCGGGACTAGCTACGAGCAGTACTTC
TRBJ2-7	TRBV6-5	.	.	CASSYSATRNYEQYF	TGTGCCAGCAGTTACTCTGCCACTAGAAACTACGAGCAGTACTTC
TRBJ2-7	TRBV27	TRBD1	.	CASSFRQGTYEQYF	TGTGCCAGCAGTTTTAGACAGGGAACCTACGAGCAGTACTTC
TRBJ2-1	TRBV6-1	TRBD1	.	CASSEYGTGLYNEQFF	TGTGCCAGCAGTGAATATGGGACAGGGCTTTACAATGAGCAGTTCTTC
TRBJ1-1	TRBV6-2/TRBV6-3	TRBD1	.	CASSYGQGRSMNTEAFF	TGTGCCAGCAGTTACGGACAGGGACGATCCATGAACACTGAAGCTTTCTTT
TRBJ2-3	TRBV9	.	.	CASSGSGSSTDTQYF	TGTGCCAGCAGCGGATCCGGGTCTTCCACAGATACGCAGTATTTT
TRBJ2-1	TRBV11-2	.	.	CASSLILSGAGDEQFF	TGTGCCAGCAGCTTAATTCTGAGCGGAGCAGGGGATGAGCAGTTCTTC
TRBJ1-5	TRBV6-6	.	.	CASTSESRGSNQPQHF	TGTGCCAGCACCTCCGAGAGCAGGGGCTCAAATCAGCCCCAGCATTTT
TRBJ2-1	TRBV29-1	TRBD1	once	CSVDEQGTYNEQFF	TGCAGCGTTGATGAACAGGGGACGTACAATGAGCAGTTCTTC
TRBJ1-5	TRBV24-1	.	.	CATSSGAGNQPQHF	TGTGCCACCAGTAGTGGGGCAGGCAATCAGCCCCAGCATTTT
TRBJ2-7	TRBV27	.	.	CASSGRQRRIYEQYF	TGTGCCAGCAGTGGTCGACAACGAAGAATTTACGAGCAGTACTTC
TRBJ2-7	TRBV9	.	.	CASSPGQELHYEQYF	TGTGCCAGCAGCCCAGGGCAGGAGCTTCACTACGAGCAGTACTTC
TRBJ2-1	TRBV11-3	TRBD2	.	CASSSGTRRANEQFF	TGTGCCAGCAGTTCCGGGACTAGGAGGGCCAATGAGCAGTTCTTC
TRBJ2-7	TRBV6-6	.	.	CASSYSMYEQYF	TGTGCCAGCAGTTACTCTATGTACGAGCAGTACTTC
TRBJ1-6	TRBV5-4	.	.	CASSAGGGNSPLHF	TGTGCCAGCAGCGCGGGAGGGGGTAATTCACCCCTCCACTTT
TRBJ2-5	TRBV19	.	.	CASTVYHLGGETQYF	TGTGCCAGTACCGTCTACCACCTGGGGGGTGAGACCCAGTACTTC
TRBJ2-1	TRBV7-9	TRBD2	.	CASSPIAGSSYNEQFF	TGTGCCAGCAGCCCGATAGCGGGTAGCTCCTACAATGAGCAGTTCTTC
TRBJ1-2	TRBV29-1	.	.	CSVEDRQEFGYGYTF	TGCAGCGTTGAAGATCGACAGGAGTTTGGCTATGGCTACACCTTC
TRBJ1-1	TRBV6-2/TRBV6-3	.	.	CASSWTLNTEAFF	TGTGCCAGCAGTTGGACACTGAACACTGAAGCTTTCTTT
TRBJ2-7	TRBV27	TRBD1	.	CASSHSIGDRDYEQYF	TGTGCCAGCAGTCATAGCATAGGGGACAGGGACTACGAGCAGTACTTC
TRBJ1-6	TRBV15	TRBD1	.	CATSPRGNSPLHF	TGTGCCACCAGCCCCAGGGGGAATTCACCCCTCCACTTT
TRBJ1-2	TRBV18	.	.	CASSPTDYLYGYTF	TGTGCCAGCTCACCCACAGATTACCTCTATGGCTACACCTTC
TRBJ2-3	TRBV2	.	.	CASLTGDTQYF	TGTGCCAGCCTTACAGGAGATACGCAGTATTTT
TRBJ1-1	TRBV25-1	.	.	CASRSSGENTEAFF	TGTGCCAGCAGGAGCTCGGGGGAGAACACTGAAGCTTTCTTT
TRBJ2-2	TRBV6-4	TRBD2	.	CASSDGSGGNTGELFF	TGTGCCAGCAGTGACGGTAGCGGGGGGAACACCGGGGAGCTGTTTTTT
TRBJ2-2	TRBV5-4	.	.	CASSLELTNTGELFF	TGTGCCAGCAGCTTGGAGCTTACGAACACCGGGGAGCTGTTTTTT
TRBJ2-6	TRBV9	TRBD1	few	CASSGDRGFGTGANVLTF	TGTGCCAGCAGCGGGGACAGGGGCTTTGGTACTGGGGCCAACGTCCTGACTTTC
TRBJ1-1	TRBV7-8	TRBD1	.	CASSPRRTGAGTEAFF	TGTGCCAGCAGCCCAAGAAGGACAGGGGCGGGCACTGAAGCTTTCTTT
TRBJ2-3	TRBV9	.	.	CASRGVGDTQYF	TGTGCCAGCAGGGGAGTTGGAGATACGCAGTATTTT
TRBJ2-5	TRBV5-6	TRBD2	.	CASSFPWGGETQYF	TGTGCCAGCAGCTTTCCGTGGGGAGGGGAGACCCAGTACTTC
TRBJ2-7	TRBV5-4	.	.	CASSLYYGYEQYF	TGTGCCAGCAGCTTGTATTACGGGTACGAGCAGTACTTC
TRBJ2-3	TRBV7-9	.	.	CASKGGSSTDTQYF	TGTGCCAGCAAGGGGGGGAGTAGCACAGATACGCAGTATTTT
TRBJ2-7	TRBV19	TRBD1	.	CASSSGQGWNSYEQYF	TGTGCCAGTAGTTCAGGACAGGGATGGAACTCCTACGAGCAGTACTTC
TRBJ2-3	TRBV19	.	.	CASSIAPRQGHTDTQYF	TGTGCCAGTAGTATTGCCCCCCGGCAGGGCCACACAGATACGCAGTATTTT
TRBJ2-5	TRBV13	.	.	CASSLGRTASNF	TGTGCCAGCAGCTTAGGCCGGACAGCCTCGAACTTC
TRBJ2-3	TRBV4-3	TRBD2	medium-sized	CASSQDSAGVDTQYF	TGCGCCAGCAGCCAAGATTCAGCGGGAGTAGATACGCAGTATTTT
TRBJ2-7	TRBV5-1	TRBD2	.	CASSLAGTSGRARGDEQYF	TGCGCCAGCAGCTTGGCCGGGACTAGCGGGAGGGCCAGGGGAGACGAGCAGTACTTC
TRBJ2-3	TRBV28	TRBD1	.	CASRSGQGASDTQYF	TGTGCCAGCAGAAGCGGACAGGGGGCTTCAGATACGCAGTATTTT
TRBJ1-2	TRBV9	.	.	CASSVGVTSYGYTF	TGTGCCAGCAGCGTAGGAGTTACCTCCTATGGCTACACCTTC
TRBJ1-1	TRBV11-2	.	.	CASSFGEAEAFF	TGTGCCAGCAGCTTCGGGGAGGCAGAAGCTTTCTTT
TRBJ2-4	TRBV6-5	TRBD1	.	CASKGQGFGSWYF	TGTGCCAGCAAGGGACAGGGGTTCGGGAGTTGGTACTTC
TRBJ1-2	TRBV7-2	.	.	CASSLVSRGDGYTF	TGTGCCAGCAGCTTAGTATCCAGGGGAGACGGCTACACCTTC
TRBJ2-7	TRBV11-2	TRBD1	.	CASSGFKGQGSHEQYF	TGTGCCAGCAGCGGATTCAAGGGACAGGGGTCCCACGAGCAGTACTTC